One and the same sample provided the 14 T cell receptor beta chains below, sequenced in a study of T cell responses to AZD1222 COVID-19 vaccine. The data were produced by immunoSEQ multiplex PCR, yet TCRdb's version contains in-frame clones alone and is incomplete. The sample contains more than 150,000 clones, 85% to 95% of which appear only once. Sequencing used peripheral blood, obtained on day 0 of AZD1222 vaccination. These receptors originate from an adult in good health.

The genes are TRBV28 and TRBJ2-3, with 9 positions matching TRBD2. The CDR3 is made up of 15 amino acids. Unmatched junction bases numbered 17, after V lost 8 bases and J lost 11 bases. Germline loops: CDR1 MDHEN, CDR2 SYDVKM. CDR3 coding DNA: TGTGCCAGCGGGGCGGGAGGGACCCCAAGGGGGATGCAGTATTTT. This sequence encodes CASGAGGTPRGMQYF.

In this sample, this clone turned up a few times. The CDR3 protein is CASSRRRPPYEQYF. In DNA form, the CDR3 reads TGTGCCAGCAGTCGACGACGACCGCCCTACGAGCAGTACTTC. V usage is TRBV11-1 and J usage is TRBJ2-7; D ambiguous. The germline CDR1 and CDR2 sequences are SGHAT and FQDESV (reference sequence). The CDR3 contains 14 residues. V lost 6 bases and J 2 bases, leaving 14 bases between the germline ends.

The J gene is TRBJ1-2, the V gene TRBV3-1 (or the pseudogene TRBV3-2); no clear D. In germline, CDR1 is LGHDT, CDR2 YNNKEL (reference sequence). Trimming shortened V by 1 base and J by 3 bases, and 9 bases separated the two germline ends. CDR3 length: 14 residues. CDR3 protein: CASSQGSGYYGYTF. DNA for the CDR3: TGTGCCAGCAGCCAAGGTTCGGGGTACTATGGCTACACCTTC.

This chain joins TRBV28 and TRBJ1-3; 11 bases are a match to TRBD1. The CDR3 is 20 residues long. Germline values: CDR1 MDHEN, CDR2 SYDVKM. V was clipped by 5 bases and J by 6 bases; unmatched bases: 21. CDR3 protein: CASSAQPGQGEARLANTIYF. As DNA, the CDR3 is TGTGCCAGCAGTGCCCAACCGGGACAGGGGGAAGCTAGGTTGGCAAACACCATATATTTT.

The V gene is TRBV6-2 or TRBV6-3, the J gene TRBJ2-7, with D perhaps TRBD2 (6 bases). This CDR3 has 15 amino acids. Germline loops: CDR1 MNHEY, CDR2 SVGEGT. Trimming pared 4 bases from V and 0 bases from J, leaving 13 bases between. CDR3 sequence reads: CASSSVDGSSYEQYV. For the CDR3, the DNA is TGTGCCAGCAGTTCCGTCGACGGGAGCTCCTACGAGCAGTACGTC.

The CDR3 here is CASSFPQAVGANEQFF. The CDR3 DNA follows: TGTGCCAGCAGCTTCCCACAAGCGGTAGGGGCCAATGAGCAGTTCTTC. The chain uses TRBV5-4 and TRBJ2-1, with D perhaps matching TRBD1 or TRBD2 (5 bases each). The V and J ends lost 2 bases and 6 bases respectively, with 18 bases between them. The length of the CDR3 is 16 residues. Germline CDR1 reads SGHNT; CDR2 reads YYREEE (reference sequence).

This CDR3 reads CASSPYGDTEAFF. CDR3 coding DNA: TGTGCCAGCAGCCCCTACGGTGACACTGAAGCTTTCTTT. The chain is built from TRBV5-8 and TRBJ1-1; unclear D gene. Germline V gene sequence: CDR1 SGHTS, CDR2 YDEGEE. CDR3 size: 13 residues. The germline V and J ends were trimmed by 4 bases and 3 bases, with 10 bases remaining between them.

The chain is built from TRBV29-1 and TRBJ1-2, with 7 bases matching TRBD1. CDR3 size: 12 residues. In germline, CDR1 is SQVTM, CDR2 ANQGSEA. V lost 4 bases to trimming and J lost 9 bases; unmatched junction nucleotides: 8. CDR3 protein: CSVGGQGESYTF. As DNA, the CDR3 is TGCAGCGTTGGGGGGCAGGGGGAAAGCTACACCTTC.

This chain connects TRBV7-8 to TRBJ2-3; no clear D gene. Germline CDR1 reads SGHVS; CDR2 reads FQNEAQ. This CDR3 has 15 amino acids. Trimming shortened V by 3 bases and J by 5 bases, and 15 bases separated the two germline ends. The CDR3 sequence: CASSLPGPTEDTQYF. CDR3 bases: TGTGCCAGCAGCTTGCCGGGCCCGACGGAAGATACGCAGTATTTT.

The chain links TRBV19 to TRBJ1-5; a possible D gene is TRBD1 (5 bases). The V gene's germline CDR1 is LNHDA and CDR2 SQIVND (reference sequence). V was trimmed by 8 bases and J by 7 bases, leaving 18 bases between them. This CDR3 comprises 14 residues. CDR3 DNA: TGTGCCAGTCAGGAGGCCGAGGGACCCCAGCCCCAGCATTTT. It specifies CASQEAEGPQPQHF.

The chain couples TRBV6-5 to TRBJ1-4, with 8 bases identical to TRBD1. Germline values: CDR1 MNHEY, CDR2 SVGAGI. The CDR3 sequence is 15 residues long. Losses at the gene ends were 6 bases for V and 3 bases for J; bases not matched to a gene: 6. The DNA for the CDR3 is TGTGCCAGCAGCTGGACAGGGCCGGCTAATGAAAAACTGTTTTTT. Translation gives CASSWTGPANEKLFF.

The V and J genes are TRBV11-2 and TRBJ1-3, with a tentative D call TRBD1 (5 bases). In germline, CDR1 is SGHAT, CDR2 FQNNGV. The CDR3 contains 12 residues. Trimming took off 8 bases at V and 2 bases at J, with 7 bases between the two ends. CDR3 in amino acids: CASRQPGNTIYF. In DNA, the CDR3 is TGTGCCAGCCGACAGCCTGGAAACACCATATATTTT.

The chain joins TRBV19 to TRBJ1-4; TRBD1 is a possible D gene (5 bases). The length of the CDR3 is 13 residues. The germline CDR1 and CDR2 sequences are LNHDA and SQIVND (reference sequence). Trimming removed 7 bases at V and 8 bases at J, with 14 bases between. The CDR3: CASTPRTREKLFF. The CDR3 coding sequence is TGTGCCAGTACCCCCCGGACACGCGAAAAACTGTTTTTT.

The chain carries TRBV5-1 and TRBJ2-7; 8 bases agree with TRBD2. After removal of 3 bases from V and 9 bases from J, the junction contained 17 bases not matched to a gene. The CDR3 runs 16 residues. Germline V gene data show CDR1 as SGHRS and CDR2 as YFSETQ. CDR3 coding DNA: TGCGCCAGCAGCTACGGATCGACTAGCGAGACTACGTCGCAGTACTTC. Translating gives CASSYGSTSETTSQYF.